Sequencing of this T cell receptor beta chain was carried out in a study of T cell responses to AZD1222 COVID-19 vaccine. Study findings and constraints: Increases in Spike-specific TCR breadth and depth were seen after two AZD1222 doses. Among the donors, most were white British and more were female, and clonal diversity was possibly underestimated.

As regards this clone: No antigen is known for it.

Profiling relied on immunoSEQ multiplex PCR, and the TCRdb table lists in-frame clones only, not all of them. The data hold approximately 81,000 clones, with about four fifths observed a single time. Germline V gene sequence: CDR1 SGHTA, CDR2 FQGNSA. Germline trimming cut 7 bases from V and 1 base from J; bases unmatched to any gene: 8. This CDR3 is built from 15 residues. This receptor was obtained from an adult who received the AZD1222 COVID-19 vaccine. Sample: peripheral blood, taken 28 days after the second AZD1222 dose. The chain carries TRBV7-2 and TRBJ2-7; 9 bases are a match to TRBD2. CDR3 DNA sequence: TGTGCCAGCACGGTCAGCGGGAGGCCTTCCTACGAGCAGTACTTC. Residues: CASTVSGRPSYEQYF.